The clone carrying this T cell receptor beta chain has ten or more counts. Its antigen is not known. The V and J ends lost 6 bases and 2 bases, in that order; junction bases with no gene match: 7. The CDR3 is 15 residues long. TCR cDNA was made by 5'RACE template switching, adding a universal primer site and UMIs. MiXCR was run by TCRdb on the 5' RACE reads, yielding one entry per CDR3 protein. The sample consists of about 320,000 distinct CDR3 sequences, about 4.5% of them appearing once. This sample was taken from a study of T cells after yellow fever vaccination. Study in general: The SMART-Seq v4 Ultra Low Input method served to prepare the low-cell-number fractions.

General study findings and limits: Abundant clonotypes from the bulk population could contaminate FACS-sorted repertoires. The CD4 and CD8 compartments had a small share of their clonotypes in common.

The material was PBMCs, obtained 15 days after the yellow fever booster vaccination. The chain combines TRBV12-3 or TRBV12-4 with TRBJ1-5, with TRBD1 identical over 7 bases. The receptor's source is a man younger than 30 who received the YFV17D yellow fever vaccine. The CDR3 loop reads CASRRQGGGNQPQHF. The CDR3 DNA sequence: TGTGCCAGCAGGAGACAGGGCGGTGGCAATCAGCCCCAGCATTTT.